A single sample gave rise to the 3 T cell receptor beta chains below, sequenced in a study of PD-1 blockade in classical Hodgkin lymphoma. Time point: cycle 4 day 1 (C4D1), after five to seven weeks of nivolumab. Every single patient, without exception, relapsed after autologous stem cell transplantation, and brentuximab vedotin exposure varied. From thawed PBMCs, CD4+ T cells were purified using magnetic negative selection. Measured with immunoSEQ multiplex PCR; TCRdb has only the in-frame clones, and not every one. The sample has fewer than 40,000 clones; about 86% are singletons. The material was CD4+ T cells from blood, obtained before the fourth cycle of nivolumab. The receptor set was obtained from a human donor with classical Hodgkin lymphoma.

The CDR3 DNA sequence: TGTGCCATCAGTGGCGGGGACCCTGGGGCCAACGTCCTGACTTTC. Translated: CAISGGDPGANVLTF. This chain joins TRBV10-3 and TRBJ2-6; D is possibly TRBD2 (6 bases). This CDR3 is built from 15 residues. V lost 4 bases to trimming and J lost 2 bases, with 9 bases between them. CDR1 and CDR2 (germline): ENHRY, SYGVKD.

The V call is TRBV7-9, the J call TRBJ2-5, with D possibly being TRBD1 or TRBD2 (6 bases each). The V and J ends lost 5 bases and 5 bases respectively, with 18 bases between them. The germline V gene has CDR1 SEHNR and CDR2 FQNEAQ (reference sequence). This CDR3 is built from 15 residues. The CDR3 sequence: CASSPAGQGKETQYF. CDR3 nucleotide sequence: TGTGCCAGCAGCCCCGCGGGGCAGGGGAAGGAGACCCAGTACTTC.

This clone is a singleton in its sample. The rearrangement uses TRBV7-8 and TRBJ1-1; maybe TRBD1 (6 bases). The CDR3 runs to 12 residues. The germline V and J ends were trimmed by 4 bases and 9 bases, with 12 bases remaining between them. Germline V gene data show CDR1 as SGHVS and CDR2 as FQNEAQ. The CDR3 sequence: CASSSGHPKAFF. The CDR3 nucleotides read TGTGCCAGCAGCTCGGGACACCCTAAAGCTTTCTTT.